The sequence of this T cell receptor (beta chain) was determined in a study of monozygotic twins with inflammatory bowel disease. With regard to this clonotype: The target antigen is unknown.

Study-wide findings and caveats: Resolution of different T cell subtypes was not achieved.

TCRdb re-called the 5' RACE reads and catalogs CDR3 proteins one per entry, DNA excluded. In total, the table holds 300,000 to 450,000 distinct CDR3 sequences. From germline, CDR1 is DFQATT and CDR2 SNEGSKA (reference sequence). The CDR3 totals 16 residues. This clonotype was sampled from a human donor with ulcerative colitis or Crohn's disease, or a healthy co-twin of an affected twin (not recorded which). Sequenced: blood. This chain links TRBV20-1 with TRBJ2-2; TCRdb's assignment of TRBD1 cannot be checked, as there is no DNA. CDR3 sequence: CSARPWDRPNTGELFF.